These T cell receptor beta chains were read from a single sample in a study of technical replicates of blood from a few donors. Clones were read by immunoSEQ multiplex PCR, and TCRdb kept only the in-frame ones, dropping some. The sample shows about 62,000 clones, approximately 89% of them seen only once. The material sequenced was PBMCs. The receptors stem from a human donor in good health. Some clones in this sample may be carry-over from other donors' samples. Both conserved end residues are part of each CDR3. D genes are given only for firm matches. Size is omitted from some rows. Given values are once, few, many or a class for expanded clones.

d_gene | abundance | j_gene | v_gene | CDR3aa | CDR3nt
NA | NA | TRBJ1-3 | TRBV4-3 | CASSQDRGDTIYF | TGCGCCAGCAGCCAAGATCGGGGAGACACCATATATTTT
TRBD1 | NA | TRBJ1-5 | TRBV4-1 | CASSQDGRTGNSNQPQHF | TGCGCCAGCAGCCAAGATGGTAGGACAGGGAATAGCAATCAGCCCCAGCATTTT
NA | NA | TRBJ1-2 | TRBV4-3 | CASSPTTSGGYGYTF | TGCGCCAGCAGCCCCACGACTTCAGGAGGGTATGGCTACACCTTC
TRBD1 | NA | TRBJ2-7 | TRBV27 | CASRLTGVGEQYF | TGTGCCAGCAGATTGACAGGGGTGGGCGAGCAGTACTTC
NA | NA | TRBJ2-5 | TRBV5-1 | CASSSAPGFQGETQYF | TGCGCCAGCAGCTCAGCTCCCGGGTTCCAAGGAGAGACCCAGTACTTC
TRBD1 | NA | TRBJ1-1 | TRBV10-3 | CAIQKEAGGRTEAFF | TGTGCCATCCAAAAGGAGGCAGGGGGTAGGACTGAAGCTTTCTTT
NA | NA | TRBJ1-1 | TRBV21-1 | CASIPGGNMNTEAFF | TGTGCCAGCATACCTGGGGGGAACATGAACACTGAAGCTTTCTTT
TRBD1 | few | TRBJ1-5 | TRBV18 | CASSPRQGDNQPQHF | TGTGCCAGCTCACCACGACAGGGAGACAATCAGCCCCAGCATTTT
TRBD1 | NA | TRBJ2-1 | TRBV18 | CASSITGTGLNEQFF | TGTGCCAGCTCAATTACCGGGACAGGCCTAAATGAGCAGTTCTTC
TRBD2 | NA | TRBJ2-1 | TRBV4-3 | CASSQTSGPFIEQFF | TGCGCCAGCAGCCAAACTAGCGGGCCTTTTATAGAGCAGTTCTTC
NA | NA | TRBJ1-1 | TRBV5-1 | CASSLGPTNTEAFF | TGCGCCAGCAGCTTGGGCCCTACCAACACTGAAGCTTTCTTT
NA | NA | TRBJ1-6 | TRBV11-3 | CASSSGPSEALHF | TGTGCCAGCAGTTCCGGTCCGTCCGAGGCCCTCCACTTT
NA | NA | TRBJ1-5 | TRBV5-1 | CASSLGLNQPQHF | TGCGCCAGCAGCTTGGGTCTTAATCAGCCCCAGCATTTT
TRBD2 | NA | TRBJ2-3 | TRBV5-1 | CASSFLAGSTDTQYF | TGCGCCAGCAGCTTTCTAGCGGGTAGCACAGATACGCAGTATTTT
TRBD1 | NA | TRBJ2-1 | TRBV5-6 | CASSADRGRTYNEQFF | TGTGCCAGCAGCGCCGACAGGGGGAGAACCTACAATGAGCAGTTCTTC
TRBD2 | NA | TRBJ2-3 | TRBV7-9 | CASSSPRAGGDTQYF | TGTGCCAGCAGTTCACCCCGGGCGGGGGGAGATACGCAGTATTTT
NA | NA | TRBJ1-2 | TRBV30 | CAWSARDTTNYGYTF | TGTGCCTGGAGTGCCCGGGACACAACTAACTATGGCTACACCTTC
NA | once | TRBJ1-3 | TRBV19 | CASTFSGNTIYF | TGTGCCAGTACCTTCTCTGGAAACACCATATATTTT
TRBD1 | NA | TRBJ2-3 | TRBV6-1 | CASTRTGGTDTQYF | TGTGCCAGCACCAGGACAGGGGGCACAGATACGCAGTATTTT
TRBD1 | NA | TRBJ2-1 | TRBV5-4 | CASAGQGNNEQFF | TGTGCCAGCGCGGGACAGGGCAACAATGAGCAGTTCTTC
TRBD1 | once | TRBJ1-1 | TRBV19 | CASSIDRGLEAFF | TGTGCCAGTAGTATTGACAGGGGGCTTGAAGCTTTCTTT
NA | NA | TRBJ1-2 | TRBV5-1 | CASSLAGGPEGYTF | TGCGCCAGCAGCTTGGCCGGGGGGCCCGAGGGCTACACCTTC
NA | NA | TRBJ2-2 | TRBV4-3 | CASSQDRKQGRRTGELFF | TGCGCCAGCAGCCAAGATAGAAAGCAGGGGAGAAGGACCGGGGAGCTGTTTTTT
TRBD2 | NA | TRBJ2-1 | TRBV18 | CASSPSRETEQFF | TGTGCCAGCTCACCATCGCGGGAGACTGAGCAGTTCTTC
NA | NA | TRBJ1-1 | TRBV11-2 | CASSLDPRGNTEAFF | TGTGCCAGCAGCTTAGACCCCAGGGGGAACACTGAAGCTTTCTTT
NA | NA | TRBJ2-1 | TRBV4-1 | CASSQSRDNSSYNEQFF | TGCGCCAGCAGCCAATCCCGGGACAACAGCTCCTACAATGAGCAGTTCTTC
NA | NA | TRBJ2-5 | TRBV7-2 | CASSLGQGETQYF | TGTGCCAGCAGCTTAGGGCAGGGTGAGACCCAGTACTTC
TRBD1 | NA | TRBJ2-5 | TRBV7-9 | CASRQDRGVETQYF | TGTGCCAGCAGACAGGACAGGGGGGTAGAGACCCAGTACTTC
NA | NA | TRBJ2-3 | TRBV5-6 | CASSFAYSSTDTQYF | TGTGCCAGCAGCTTCGCCTATTCTAGCACAGATACGCAGTATTTT
TRBD1 | NA | TRBJ2-5 | TRBV9 | CASSVAPGTGQETQYF | TGTGCCAGCAGCGTAGCACCCGGGACAGGGCAGGAGACCCAGTACTTC
NA | NA | TRBJ2-5 | TRBV12-5 | CASGVQETQYF | TGTGCTAGTGGTGTACAAGAGACCCAGTACTTC
TRBD1 | NA | TRBJ1-1 | TRBV7-6 | CASSPRDRLMNTEAFF | TGTGCCAGCAGCCCACGGGACAGACTTATGAACACTGAAGCTTTCTTT
NA | NA | TRBJ2-2 | TRBV7-6 | CASSLSGTPNTGELFF | TGTGCCAGCAGCTTATCCGGGACACCGAACACCGGGGAGCTGTTTTTT
NA | NA | TRBJ2-5 | TRBV5-1 | CASSYYYQGIGTQYF | TGCGCCAGCAGCTACTACTACCAGGGAATCGGGACCCAGTACTTC
NA | NA | TRBJ2-3 | TRBV7-9 | CASSPPGLADTQYF | TGTGCCAGCAGCCCGCCGGGACTTGCAGATACGCAGTATTTT
NA | NA | TRBJ2-7 | TRBV13 | CASSSRWRTREQYF | TGTGCCAGCAGCTCCCGGTGGAGGACGCGCGAGCAGTACTTC
NA | NA | TRBJ2-1 | TRBV4-2 | CASSRGQAGDEQFF | TGTGCCAGCAGCCGGGGACAAGCAGGCGATGAGCAGTTCTTC
TRBD2 | few | TRBJ2-1 | TRBV4-1 | CASSQDRLAGGRRYNEQFF | TGCGCCAGCAGCCAAGATAGGCTAGCGGGGGGGCGAAGGTACAATGAGCAGTTCTTC
NA | NA | TRBJ1-3 | TRBV5-5 | CASSWGGQPSGNTIYF | TGTGCCAGCAGCTGGGGTGGACAGCCCTCTGGAAACACCATATATTTT
TRBD1 | NA | TRBJ1-5 | TRBV7-2 | CASSPETGVWEPQHF | TGTGCCAGCAGCCCAGAAACAGGGGTTTGGGAGCCCCAGCATTTT
TRBD1 | NA | TRBJ2-7 | TRBV7-6 | CASSLGRTGGRYEQYF | TGTGCCAGCAGCTTAGGGCGGACAGGGGGCAGGTACGAGCAGTACTTC
TRBD1 | few | TRBJ2-3 | TRBV6-4 | CASSDSRDRGSDTQYF | TGTGCCAGCAGTGATTCGCGGGACAGGGGGTCGGATACGCAGTATTTT
TRBD2 | NA | TRBJ2-7 | TRBV27 | CASSPPWTSGRLDPSEQYF | TGTGCCAGCAGTCCCCCATGGACTAGCGGGAGGCTTGATCCAAGCGAGCAGTACTTC
NA | NA | TRBJ2-7 | TRBV6-6 | CASSYFDSTLYEQYF | TGTGCCAGCAGTTACTTCGACAGCACCCTCTACGAGCAGTACTTC
TRBD2 | NA | TRBJ2-3 | TRBV6-5 | CASVASWGGTQYF | TGTGCCAGCGTGGCAAGCTGGGGAGGGACGCAGTATTTT
NA | NA | TRBJ2-5 | TRBV9 | CASSLVGWGGETQYF | TGTGCCAGCAGCCTCGTAGGGTGGGGCGGAGAGACCCAGTACTTC
TRBD1 | few | TRBJ1-6 | TRBV5-1 | CASSPPGQGSSPLHF | TGCGCCAGCAGCCCCCCGGGACAGGGCTCCTCACCCCTCCACTTT
NA | NA | TRBJ2-1 | TRBV4-2 | CASSQAPLAGEQFF | TGTGCCAGCAGCCAAGCCCCTCTGGCGGGTGAGCAGTTCTTC
TRBD2 | NA | TRBJ2-1 | TRBV7-9 | CASSTGLAGSNEQFF | TGTGCCAGCAGCACCGGACTAGCGGGATCCAATGAGCAGTTCTTC
TRBD2 | NA | TRBJ2-2 | TRBV29-1 | CSVDTSGRSTGELFF | TGCAGCGTTGACACTAGCGGGAGATCCACCGGGGAGCTGTTTTTT
NA | NA | TRBJ2-3 | TRBV9 | CASSVATTWGRISTDTQYF | TGTGCCAGCAGCGTAGCCACAACATGGGGGAGGATTAGCACAGATACGCAGTATTTT
NA | NA | TRBJ2-7 | TRBV27 | CASSLRGGISSYEQYF | TGTGCCAGCAGTTTAAGGGGCGGAATCAGCTCCTACGAGCAGTACTTC
TRBD2 | NA | TRBJ2-2 | TRBV4-3 | CASSQVETSSGELFF | TGCGCCAGCAGCCAAGTGGAGACTAGCTCGGGGGAGCTGTTTTTT
NA | NA | TRBJ2-5 | TRBV29-1 | CSAYRGAGGQETQYF | TGCAGCGCCTACCGGGGGGCCGGCGGCCAAGAGACCCAGTACTTC
TRBD2 | NA | TRBJ2-1 | TRBV5-1 | CASSLVAGGYNEQFF | TGCGCCAGCAGCTTGGTAGCGGGAGGGTACAATGAGCAGTTCTTC
NA | once | TRBJ2-7 | TRBV12-5 | CASGPNHDIRYEQYF | TGTGCTAGTGGCCCTAATCACGACATTCGATACGAGCAGTACTTC
TRBD1 | once | TRBJ2-5 | TRBV5-1 | CASSTGQGLTTLQETQYF | TGCGCCAGCTCCACTGGACAGGGGCTAACTACGTTACAAGAGACCCAGTACTTC
TRBD1 | NA | TRBJ1-1 | TRBV4-3 | CASSQGQGAGTEAFF | TGCGCCAGCAGCCAAGGGCAGGGGGCTGGTACTGAAGCTTTCTTT
NA | NA | TRBJ1-1 | TRBV18 | CASSPPLPQAFF | TGTGCCAGCTCACCACCCCTACCCCAAGCTTTCTTT
TRBD2 | NA | TRBJ2-7 | TRBV5-1 | CASSAGLADTSYEQYF | TGCGCCAGCAGCGCCGGACTAGCGGATACCTCCTACGAGCAGTACTTC